The 4 T cell receptor beta chains reported below all come from one sample, sequenced in a study of blood T cell repertoires in COVID-19. TCRdb's copy holds only in-frame clones and misses some; the assay was immunoSEQ multiplex PCR. This table has fewer than 350,000 clones, 89% appearing once. Source material: PBMCs or T cells enriched from blood (not recorded which). These receptors came from a man aged 55 to 69 who had recovered from COVID-19.

This clone was found once. An end of the junction differs from the germline gene, which may be a read error. This rearrangement joins TRBV7-7 to TRBJ2-1, with 10 bases that match TRBD1. The germline V gene has CDR1 SSHAT and CDR2 FNYEAQ (reference sequence). CDR3 length equals 15 residues. CDR3 region: CASSPGTGDYNEQFF. CDR3 nucleotide sequence: TGTGCTAGCAGCCCCGGGACAGGGGACTACAATGAGCAGTTCTTC.

Written as DNA, the CDR3 is TGTGCCAGCAGCCCCGCGGGGCCACCCAATTCACCCCTCCACTTT. As protein: CASSPAGPPNSPLHF. The chain carries TRBV6-5 and TRBJ1-6, with D perhaps matching TRBD1 (5 bases). Looked up from germline, CDR1 is MNHEY and CDR2 is SVGAGI. The V gene lost 6 bases and the J gene lost 7 bases, with 16 bases spanning the gap. CDR3 length: 15 amino acids.

The gene calls are TRBV24-1 and TRBJ2-1, with D possibly being TRBD1 (6 bases). The CDR3 is 18 residues long. Trimming left V 4 bases short and J 10 bases short, with 28 bases between. CDR1 KGHDR and CDR2 SFDVKD come from the germline V gene. The CDR3: CATSEDRTVPYPNEEQFF. The CDR3 bases are TGTGCCACCAGTGAAGATCGGACAGTCCCCTACCCCAATGAAGAGCAGTTCTTC.

V is TRBV18 and J is TRBJ2-7; 9 bases line up with TRBD1. Per germline, CDR1 KGHSH and CDR2 LQKENI. V dropped 2 bases and J dropped 5; count of bases not matched to a gene: 19. The CDR3 sequence is 19 residues long. DNA of the CDR3: TGTGCCAGCTCACCATATGCGGGACAGGGCCCTACGGCCGGTGACGAGCAGTACTTC. Translated, it gives CASSPYAGQGPTAGDEQYF.